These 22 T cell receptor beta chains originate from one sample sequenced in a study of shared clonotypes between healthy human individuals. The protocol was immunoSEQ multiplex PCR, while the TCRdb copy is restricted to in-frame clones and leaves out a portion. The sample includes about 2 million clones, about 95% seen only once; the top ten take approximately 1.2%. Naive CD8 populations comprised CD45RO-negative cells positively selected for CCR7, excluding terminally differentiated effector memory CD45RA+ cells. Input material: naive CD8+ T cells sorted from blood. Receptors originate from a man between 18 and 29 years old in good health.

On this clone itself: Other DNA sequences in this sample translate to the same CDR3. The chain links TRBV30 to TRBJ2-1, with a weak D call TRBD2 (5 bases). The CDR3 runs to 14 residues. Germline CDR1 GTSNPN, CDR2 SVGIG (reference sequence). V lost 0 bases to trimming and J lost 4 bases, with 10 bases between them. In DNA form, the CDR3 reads TGTGCCTGGAGTGTCCTTGGCGGGTACAATGAGCAGTTCTTC. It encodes CAWSVLGGYNEQFF.

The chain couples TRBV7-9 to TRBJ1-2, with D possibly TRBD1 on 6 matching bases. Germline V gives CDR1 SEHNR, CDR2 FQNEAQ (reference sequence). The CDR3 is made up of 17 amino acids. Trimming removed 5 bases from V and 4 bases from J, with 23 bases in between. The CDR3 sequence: CASSLGGERFLSYGYTF. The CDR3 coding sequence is TGTGCCAGCAGCCTAGGGGGTGAGCGGTTCCTATCCTATGGCTACACCTTC.

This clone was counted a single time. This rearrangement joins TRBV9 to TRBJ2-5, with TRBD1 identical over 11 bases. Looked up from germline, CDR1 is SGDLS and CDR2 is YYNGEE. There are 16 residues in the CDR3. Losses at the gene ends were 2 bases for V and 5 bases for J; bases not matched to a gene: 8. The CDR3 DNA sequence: TGTGCCAGCAGCGTCTTGGGACAGGGGGTGGCGGAGACCCAGTACTTC. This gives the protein CASSVLGQGVAETQYF.

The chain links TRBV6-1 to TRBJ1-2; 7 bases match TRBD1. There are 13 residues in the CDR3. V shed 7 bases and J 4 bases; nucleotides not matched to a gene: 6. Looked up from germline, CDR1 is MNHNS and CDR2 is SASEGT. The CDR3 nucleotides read TGTGCCAGCATCCTGACAGGGTTCTATGGCTACACCTTC. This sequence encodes CASILTGFYGYTF.

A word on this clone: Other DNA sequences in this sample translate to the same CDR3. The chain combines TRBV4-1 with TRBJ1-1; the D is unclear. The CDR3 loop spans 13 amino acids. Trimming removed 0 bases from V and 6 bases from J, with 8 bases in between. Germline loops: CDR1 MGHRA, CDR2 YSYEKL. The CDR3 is CASSQEGRPEAFF. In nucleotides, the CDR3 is TGCGCCAGCAGCCAAGAAGGGAGGCCTGAAGCTTTCTTT.

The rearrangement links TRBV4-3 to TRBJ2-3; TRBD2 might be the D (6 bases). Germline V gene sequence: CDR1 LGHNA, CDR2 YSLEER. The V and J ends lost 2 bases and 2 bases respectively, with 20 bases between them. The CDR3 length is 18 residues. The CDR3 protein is CASSQLHPGTSNTDTQYF. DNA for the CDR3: TGCGCCAGCAGCCAACTGCACCCGGGGACTTCGAACACAGATACGCAGTATTTT.

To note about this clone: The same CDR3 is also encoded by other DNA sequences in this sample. In nucleotides, the CDR3 is TGTGCCAGCAGCTTAGGGGGGGTTGAAGCTTTCTTT. Amino acids: CASSLGGVEAFF. The rearrangement links TRBV7-9 to TRBJ1-1, with TRBD1 as a possible D gene (5 bases). The ends were cut back, 1 base at V and 7 bases at J, with 7 bases in the middle. In germline, CDR1 is SEHNR, CDR2 FQNEAQ (reference sequence). The CDR3 has 12 amino acids.

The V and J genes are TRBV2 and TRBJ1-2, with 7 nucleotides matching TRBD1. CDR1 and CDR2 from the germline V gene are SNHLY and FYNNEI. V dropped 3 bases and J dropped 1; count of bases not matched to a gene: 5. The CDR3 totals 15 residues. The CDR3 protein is CASSDSGQYNYGYTF. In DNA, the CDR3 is TGTGCCAGCAGTGATTCGGGACAGTATAACTATGGCTACACCTTC.

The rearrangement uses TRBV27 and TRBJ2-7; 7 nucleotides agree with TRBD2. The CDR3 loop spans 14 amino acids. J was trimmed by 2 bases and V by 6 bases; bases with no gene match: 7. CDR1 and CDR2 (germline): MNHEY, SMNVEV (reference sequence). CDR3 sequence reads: CASSAAGEPYEQYF. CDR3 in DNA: TGTGCCAGCAGCGCGGCGGGAGAGCCCTACGAGCAGTACTTC.

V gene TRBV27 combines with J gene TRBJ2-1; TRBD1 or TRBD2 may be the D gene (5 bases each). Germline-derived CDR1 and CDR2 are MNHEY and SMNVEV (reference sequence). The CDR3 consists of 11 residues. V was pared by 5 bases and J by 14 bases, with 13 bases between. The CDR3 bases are TGTGCCAGCAGTCTTGGGACCCTTAAGTTCTTC. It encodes CASSLGTLKFF.

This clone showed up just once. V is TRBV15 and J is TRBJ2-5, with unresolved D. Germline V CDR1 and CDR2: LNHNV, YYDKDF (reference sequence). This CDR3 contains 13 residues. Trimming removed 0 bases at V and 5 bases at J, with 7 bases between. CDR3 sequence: CATSREFYETQYF. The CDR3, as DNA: TGTGCCACCAGCAGAGAATTTTACGAGACCCAGTACTTC.

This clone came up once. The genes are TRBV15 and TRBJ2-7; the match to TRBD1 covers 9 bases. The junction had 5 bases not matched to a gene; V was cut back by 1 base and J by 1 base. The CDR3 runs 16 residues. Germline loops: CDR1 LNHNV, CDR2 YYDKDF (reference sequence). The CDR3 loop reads CATSRGWTGDSYEQYF. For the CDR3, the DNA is TGTGCCACCAGCAGAGGCTGGACAGGGGATTCCTACGAGCAGTACTTC.

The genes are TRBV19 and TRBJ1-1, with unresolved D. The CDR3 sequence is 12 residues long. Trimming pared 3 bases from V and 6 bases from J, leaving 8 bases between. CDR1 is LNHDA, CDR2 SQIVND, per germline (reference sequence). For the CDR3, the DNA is TGTGCCAGTAGTATGCGCACCGCTGAAGCTTTCTTT. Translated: CASSMRTAEAFF.

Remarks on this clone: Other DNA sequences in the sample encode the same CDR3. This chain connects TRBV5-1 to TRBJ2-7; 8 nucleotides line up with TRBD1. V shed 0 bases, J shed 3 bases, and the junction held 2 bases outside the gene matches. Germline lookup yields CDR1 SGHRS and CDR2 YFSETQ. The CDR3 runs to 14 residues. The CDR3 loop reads CASSLGGQDYEQYF. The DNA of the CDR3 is TGCGCCAGCAGCTTGGGGGGACAGGACTACGAGCAGTACTTC.

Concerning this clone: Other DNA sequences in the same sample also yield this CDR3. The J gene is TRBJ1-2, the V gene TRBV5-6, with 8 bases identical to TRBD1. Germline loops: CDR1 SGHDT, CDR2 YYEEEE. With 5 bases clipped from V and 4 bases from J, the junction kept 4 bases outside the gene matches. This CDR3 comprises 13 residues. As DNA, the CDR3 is TGTGCCAGCAGTCTGACAGGGGCCTATGGCTACACCTTC. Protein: CASSLTGAYGYTF.

CDR3 in DNA: TGCGCCAGCAGCCAAGAAACGCTAGCGGGAGGGGAGTATACGCAGTATTTT. It encodes CASSQETLAGGEYTQYF. This chain links TRBV4-3 with TRBJ2-3, with 12 nucleotides matching TRBD2. Germline V lookup: CDR1 LGHNA, CDR2 YSLEER. Trimming took 0 bases from V and 7 from J; bases not matched to a gene: 8. The length of the CDR3 is 17 residues.

The CDR3 DNA sequence: TGTGCCAGCAGTCCCTTAAGTTCCTTTGGGGCCAACGTCCTGACTTTC. As protein: CASSPLSSFGANVLTF. The genes are TRBV27 and TRBJ2-6; the D is unclear. Germline CDR1 reads MNHEY; CDR2 reads SMNVEV (reference sequence). Trimming cost V 5 bases and J 3 bases, with 14 bases left between them. The CDR3 sequence is 16 residues long.

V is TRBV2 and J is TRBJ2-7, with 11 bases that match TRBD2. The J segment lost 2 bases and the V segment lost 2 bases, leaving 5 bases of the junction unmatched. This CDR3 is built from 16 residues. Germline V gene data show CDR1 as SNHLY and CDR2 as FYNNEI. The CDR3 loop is CASSEWGLAETYEQYF. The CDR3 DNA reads TGTGCCAGCAGTGAATGGGGACTAGCGGAAACCTACGAGCAGTACTTC.

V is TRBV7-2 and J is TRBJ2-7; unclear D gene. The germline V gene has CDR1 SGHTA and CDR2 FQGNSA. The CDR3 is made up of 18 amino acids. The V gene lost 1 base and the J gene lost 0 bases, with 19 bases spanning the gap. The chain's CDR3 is CASSLVVVLGSSSYEQYF. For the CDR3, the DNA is TGTGCCAGCAGCTTAGTGGTCGTACTGGGTTCGAGCTCCTACGAGCAGTACTTC.

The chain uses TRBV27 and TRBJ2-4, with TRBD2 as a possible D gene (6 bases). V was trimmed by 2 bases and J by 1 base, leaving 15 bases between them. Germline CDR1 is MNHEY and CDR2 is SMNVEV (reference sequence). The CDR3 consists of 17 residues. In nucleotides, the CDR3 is TGTGCCAGCAGTTTACTAGCGCCTGGGGGGGCCAAAAACATTCAGTACTTC. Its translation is CASSLLAPGGAKNIQYF.

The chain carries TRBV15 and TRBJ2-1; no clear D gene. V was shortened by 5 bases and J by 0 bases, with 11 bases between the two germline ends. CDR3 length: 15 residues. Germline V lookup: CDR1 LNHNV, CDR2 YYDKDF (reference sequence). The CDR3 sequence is CATSPKESSYNEQFF. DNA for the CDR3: TGTGCCACCAGCCCTAAAGAGAGCTCCTACAATGAGCAGTTCTTC.

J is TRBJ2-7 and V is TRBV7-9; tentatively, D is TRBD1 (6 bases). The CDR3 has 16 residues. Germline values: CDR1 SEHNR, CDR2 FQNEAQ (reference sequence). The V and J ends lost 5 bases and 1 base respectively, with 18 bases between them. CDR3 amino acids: CASSHSAGQLSYEQYF. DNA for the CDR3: TGTGCCAGCAGCCATTCAGCCGGACAGCTTTCCTACGAGCAGTACTTC.